This TCR beta chain was recorded in a study of TIL therapy for anti-PD-1-resistant metastatic lung cancer. The libraries were made with immunoSEQ v3. Libraries were sequenced to some 2 million read pairs (survey) or roughly 4.5-6.5 million (deep). The assay was immunoSEQ multiplex PCR, and TCRdb's table has in-frame clones only and misses some. The sample contains about 43,000 clones, approximately 79% of which appear only once. Time point reported: pre-treatment sample, taken before nivolumab and TIL therapy. Germline V CDR1 and CDR2: SGDLS, YYNGEE. The V end lost 4 bases, the J end lost 5 bases, and 15 bases lay between the germline ends. This CDR3 is 15 amino acids long.

This TCR was sampled from a man between 65 and 85 years old with non-small cell lung cancer. This chain links TRBV9 with TRBJ2-2, with D possibly matching TRBD2 (6 bases). The sequenced sample was blood, obtained at baseline. In DNA form, the CDR3 reads TGTGCCAGCAGCTCGGGACTCCTCGGGACCGGGGAGCTGTTTTTT. Its translation is CASSSGLLGTGELFF.